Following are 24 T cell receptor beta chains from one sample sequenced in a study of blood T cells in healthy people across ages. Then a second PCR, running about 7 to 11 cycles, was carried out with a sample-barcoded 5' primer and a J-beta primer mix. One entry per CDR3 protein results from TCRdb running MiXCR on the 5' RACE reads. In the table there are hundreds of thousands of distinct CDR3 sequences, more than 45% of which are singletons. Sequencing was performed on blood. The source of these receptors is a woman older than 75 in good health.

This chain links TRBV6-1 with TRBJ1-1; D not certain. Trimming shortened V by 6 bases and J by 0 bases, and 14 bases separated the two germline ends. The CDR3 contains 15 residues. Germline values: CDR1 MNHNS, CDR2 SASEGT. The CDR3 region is CASSTERPLNTEAFF. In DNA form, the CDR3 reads TGTGCCAGCAGCACGGAGAGGCCGTTGAACACTGAAGCTTTCTTT.

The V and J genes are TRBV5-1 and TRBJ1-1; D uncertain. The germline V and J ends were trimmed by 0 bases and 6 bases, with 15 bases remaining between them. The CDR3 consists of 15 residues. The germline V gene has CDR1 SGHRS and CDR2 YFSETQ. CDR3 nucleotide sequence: TGCGCCAGCAGCTTGGCCCGGCTCGAAAGGGCTGAAGCTTTCTTT. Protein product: CASSLARLERAEAFF.

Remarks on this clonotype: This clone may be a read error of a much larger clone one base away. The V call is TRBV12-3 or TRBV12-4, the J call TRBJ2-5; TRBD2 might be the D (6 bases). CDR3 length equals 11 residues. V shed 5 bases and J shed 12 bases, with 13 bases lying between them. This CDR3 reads CASSLKGLKYF. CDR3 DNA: TGTGCCAGCAGTCTAAAGGGACTTAAGTACTTC.

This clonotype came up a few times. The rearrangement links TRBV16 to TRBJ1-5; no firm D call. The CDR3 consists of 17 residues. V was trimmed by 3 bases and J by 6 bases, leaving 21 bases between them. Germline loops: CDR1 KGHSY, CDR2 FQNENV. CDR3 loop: CASSHEAGAGRVQPQHF. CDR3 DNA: TGTGCCAGCAGCCATGAGGCAGGCGCCGGGCGGGTTCAGCCCCAGCATTTT.

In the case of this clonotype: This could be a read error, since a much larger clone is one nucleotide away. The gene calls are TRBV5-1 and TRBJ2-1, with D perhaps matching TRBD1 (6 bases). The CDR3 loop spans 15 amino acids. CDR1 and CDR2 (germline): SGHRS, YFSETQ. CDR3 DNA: TGCGCCAGCAGCCAACAGGGATCACCCTACAATGAGCTGTTCTTC. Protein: CASSQQGSPYNELFF.

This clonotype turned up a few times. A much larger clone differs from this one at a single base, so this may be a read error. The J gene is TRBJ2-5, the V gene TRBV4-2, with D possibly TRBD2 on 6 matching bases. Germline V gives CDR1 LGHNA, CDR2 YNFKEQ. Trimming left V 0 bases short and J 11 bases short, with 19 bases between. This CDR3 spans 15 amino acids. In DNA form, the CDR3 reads TGTGCCAGCAGCCAAGATCTAAGCGGGTCTAATGAGCAGTACTTC. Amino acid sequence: CASSQDLSGSNEQYF.

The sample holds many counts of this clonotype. The CDR3 DNA follows: TGTGCCAGCAGCCCCGTAAGGGGGCATTCCTCTACGCAGTATTTT. It translates to CASSPVRGHSSTQYF. The chain has TRBV28 and TRBJ2-3; 7 bases fit TRBD1. This CDR3 has 15 amino acids. Germline CDR1 and CDR2: MDHEN and SYDVKM. Trimming cost V 6 bases and J 8 bases; bases outside gene matches: 14. The variable domain in full, completed from reference TRBV28 and TRBJ2-3, reads DVKVTQSSRYLVKRTGEKVFLECVQDMDHENMFWYRQDPGLGLRLIYFSYDVKMKEKGDIPEGYSVSREKKERFSLILESASTNQTSMYLCASSPVRGHSSTQYFGPGTRLTVL.

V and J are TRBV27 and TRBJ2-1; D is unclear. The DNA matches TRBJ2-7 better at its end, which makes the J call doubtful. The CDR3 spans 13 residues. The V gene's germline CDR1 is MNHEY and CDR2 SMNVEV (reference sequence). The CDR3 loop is CASRRSDPYEQYF. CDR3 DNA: TGTGCCAGCAGAAGATCTGATCCCTACGAGCAGTACTTC.

CDR3: CASSLYATDSAYGYTF. The CDR3 DNA reads as TGTGCCAGCAGTTTATATGCCACCGATAGTGCCTATGGCTACACCTTC. This chain links TRBV28 with TRBJ1-2; D unclear. Trimming shortened V by 1 base and J by 4 bases, and 16 bases separated the two germline ends. This CDR3 is built from 16 residues. Germline CDR1 MDHEN, CDR2 SYDVKM.

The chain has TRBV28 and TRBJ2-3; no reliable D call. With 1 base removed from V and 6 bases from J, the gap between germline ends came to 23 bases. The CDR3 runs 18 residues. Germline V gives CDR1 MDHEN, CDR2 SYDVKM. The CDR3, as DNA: TGTGCCAGCAGTTTATCCGGAACGGCTACCACTACCCCCGATACGCAGTATTTT. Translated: CASSLSGTATTTPDTQYF.

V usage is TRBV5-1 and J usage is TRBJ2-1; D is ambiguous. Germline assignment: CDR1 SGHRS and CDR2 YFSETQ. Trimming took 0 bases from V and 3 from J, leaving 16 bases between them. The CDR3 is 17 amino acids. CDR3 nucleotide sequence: TGCGCCAGCAGCTTGGACCAGCCGGTGGCTATCTACAATGAGCAGTTCTTC. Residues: CASSLDQPVAIYNEQFF.

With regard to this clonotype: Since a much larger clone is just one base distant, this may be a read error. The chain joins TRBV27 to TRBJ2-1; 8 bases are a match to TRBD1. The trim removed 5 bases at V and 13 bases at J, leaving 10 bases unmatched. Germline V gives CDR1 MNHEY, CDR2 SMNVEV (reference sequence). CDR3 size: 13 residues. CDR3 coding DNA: TGTGCCAGCAGTGACAGGGGCGCGGAGACCCAGTTCTTC. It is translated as CASSDRGAETQFF.

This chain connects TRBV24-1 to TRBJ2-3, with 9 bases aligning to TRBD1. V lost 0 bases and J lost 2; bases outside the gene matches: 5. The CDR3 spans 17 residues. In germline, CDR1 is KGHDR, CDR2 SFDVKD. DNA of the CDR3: TGTGCCACCAGTGATTTGCCCGGGACAGGGTACACAGATACGCAGTATTTT. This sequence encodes CATSDLPGTGYTDTQYF.

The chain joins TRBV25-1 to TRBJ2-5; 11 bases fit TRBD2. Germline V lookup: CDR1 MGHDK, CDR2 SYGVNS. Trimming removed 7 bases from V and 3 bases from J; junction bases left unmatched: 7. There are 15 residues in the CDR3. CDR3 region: CASTERLAGKETQYF. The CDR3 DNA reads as TGTGCCAGCACCGAAAGACTAGCGGGAAAAGAGACCCAGTACTTC.

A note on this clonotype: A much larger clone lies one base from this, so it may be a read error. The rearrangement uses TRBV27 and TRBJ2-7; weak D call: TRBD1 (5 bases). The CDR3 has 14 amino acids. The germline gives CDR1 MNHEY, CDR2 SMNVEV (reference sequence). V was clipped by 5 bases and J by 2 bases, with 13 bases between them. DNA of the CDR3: TGTGCCAGCAGTGTAATGGTAGGGGCCTACGAGCAGTACTTC. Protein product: CASSVMVGAYEQYF.

The CDR3 DNA reads TGTGCCAGCAGTTACAACACCCGGACAGATACGCAGTATTTT. Protein sequence: CASSYNTRTDTQYF. This sequence joins TRBV12-3 or TRBV12-4 and TRBJ2-3; D not resolved. This CDR3 comprises 14 residues. V lost 4 bases and J lost 3, with 11 bases in between.

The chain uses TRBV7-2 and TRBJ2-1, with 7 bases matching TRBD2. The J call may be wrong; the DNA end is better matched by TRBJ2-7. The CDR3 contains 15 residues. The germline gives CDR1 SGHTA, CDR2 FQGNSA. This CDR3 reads CASSLLAEAYNEQYF. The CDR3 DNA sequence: TGTGCCAGCAGCTTACTAGCGGAGGCCTACAATGAGCAGTACTTC.

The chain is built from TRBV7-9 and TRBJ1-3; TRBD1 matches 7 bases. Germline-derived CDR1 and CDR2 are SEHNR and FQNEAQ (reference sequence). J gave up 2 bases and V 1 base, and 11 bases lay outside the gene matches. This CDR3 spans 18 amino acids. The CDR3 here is CASSLGDRGLRPGNTIYF. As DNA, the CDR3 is TGTGCCAGCAGCTTAGGTGATAGGGGGCTAAGACCTGGAAACACCATATATTTT.

The DNA of the CDR3 is TGCGCCAGCAGACTCGGGACGGCTAATGAAAAACTGTTTTTT. Protein product: CASRLGTANEKLFF. This chain uses TRBV5-1 with TRBJ1-4; TRBD1 might be the D (5 bases). The germline V gene has CDR1 SGHRS and CDR2 YFSETQ. Trimming stripped 5 bases from V and 3 bases from J, with 11 bases between. The CDR3 loop spans 14 amino acids.

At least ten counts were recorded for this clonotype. The CDR3 here is CASSLRGSTSTDTQYF. In DNA form, the CDR3 reads TGTGCCAGCAGCTTAAGGGGCAGCACTAGCACAGATACGCAGTATTTT. V gene TRBV7-9 combines with J gene TRBJ2-3; TRBD1 might be the D (5 bases). CDR1 SEHNR and CDR2 FQNEAQ come from the germline V gene (reference sequence). The CDR3 runs 16 residues. V was trimmed by 2 bases and J by 0 bases, leaving 12 bases between them.

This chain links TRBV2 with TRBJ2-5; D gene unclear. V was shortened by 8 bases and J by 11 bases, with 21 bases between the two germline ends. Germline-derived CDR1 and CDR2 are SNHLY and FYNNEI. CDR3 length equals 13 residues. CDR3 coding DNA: TGTGCCAGCTCCCGTAACTATTACAATGAGCAGTACTTC. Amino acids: CASSRNYYNEQYF.

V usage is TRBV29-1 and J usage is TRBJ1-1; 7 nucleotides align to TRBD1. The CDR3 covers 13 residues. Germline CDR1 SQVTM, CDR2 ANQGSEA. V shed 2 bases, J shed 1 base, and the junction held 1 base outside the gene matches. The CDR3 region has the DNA TGCAGCGTTGAACGGGACAGGAACACTGAAGCTTTCTTT. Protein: CSVERDRNTEAFF.

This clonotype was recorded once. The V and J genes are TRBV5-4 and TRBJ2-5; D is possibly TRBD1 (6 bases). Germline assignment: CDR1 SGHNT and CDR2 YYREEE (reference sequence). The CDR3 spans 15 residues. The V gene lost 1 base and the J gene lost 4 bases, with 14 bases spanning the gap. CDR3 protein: CASSLLQGGAETQYF. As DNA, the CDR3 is TGTGCCAGCAGCTTGCTACAGGGCGGAGCAGAGACCCAGTACTTC.

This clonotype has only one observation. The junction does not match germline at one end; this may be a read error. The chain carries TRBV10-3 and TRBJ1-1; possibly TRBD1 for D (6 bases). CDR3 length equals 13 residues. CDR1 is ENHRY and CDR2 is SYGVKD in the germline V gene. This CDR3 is CAIRTETGTETFF. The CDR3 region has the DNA TGTGCCATTCGGACAGAAACTGGCACTGAAACTTTCTTT.